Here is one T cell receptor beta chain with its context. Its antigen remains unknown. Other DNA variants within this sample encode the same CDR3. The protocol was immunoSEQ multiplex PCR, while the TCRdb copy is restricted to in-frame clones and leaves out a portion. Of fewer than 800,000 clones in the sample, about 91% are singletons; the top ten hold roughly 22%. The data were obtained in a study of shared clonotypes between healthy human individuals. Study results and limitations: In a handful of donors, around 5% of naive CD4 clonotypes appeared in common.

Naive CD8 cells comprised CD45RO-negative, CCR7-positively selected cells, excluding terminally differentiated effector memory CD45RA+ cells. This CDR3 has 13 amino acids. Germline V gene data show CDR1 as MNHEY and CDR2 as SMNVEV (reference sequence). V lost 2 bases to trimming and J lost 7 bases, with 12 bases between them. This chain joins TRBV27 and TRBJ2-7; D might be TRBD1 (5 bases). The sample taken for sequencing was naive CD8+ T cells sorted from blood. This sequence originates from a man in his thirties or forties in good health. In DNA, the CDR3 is TGTGCCAGCAGTTTAGGGGCAGCAAGGGAGCAGTACTTC. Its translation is CASSLGAAREQYF.